Reported below is one TCR beta chain. Its antigen remains undetermined. No clone much larger than this one lies a single base away; base qualities are absent. The entire amount of isolated RNA was reverse transcribed using the High Capacity cDNA Reverse Transcription Kit, so the sequenced TCRB transcripts were expressed ones. Deep immunoSEQ sequencing was performed on naive, central memory and regulatory T cell samples, with an average of roughly 3.6 million total reads per sample. After sorted cells were lysed in RLT buffer, RNA was extracted with DNase-treated RNeasy Micro or Mini kits, with the choice depending on cell number. Each cell subset was processed separately to prevent cross-contamination, with patient and healthy donor samples processed together. The immunoSEQ multiplex PCR was used to amplify TCRB sequences from cDNA, generating 87-bp fragments that spanned the CDR3 region. Sequencing of the amplicons was done on the Illumina HiSeq platform. Per the original workflow: PCR bias was corrected computationally using synthetic template baselines, and reads within Hamming distance 2 were collapsed, with unmergeable singletons discarded. Reads were aligned against IMGT so that V, D and J genes, CDR3 length and insertions or deletions at six rearrangement sites could be assigned. Clonotype counts were normalized to sorted cell number within each subset before computing true diversity and Gini coefficients with the tcR R package. Repertoire sharing was quantified using the overlap coefficient calculated on TCRB nucleotide sequences. As a proxy for the pre-selection repertoire, out-of-frame TCRB sequences from naive cells were analyzed. In TCRdb, the immuneACCESS table is reduced to in-frame sequences with V and J assigned. These tables do not hold every clone; where another copy was compared, an unresolved V gene accounts for under half, and the others remain unexplained. For V, J and clone size, that table is used; D and trimming come from the DNA. This sample lists 300,000 or so clones; around 15% were detected once. Of the sample, 0.015% to 0.02% falls within the top ten clones.

CDR3 length: 15 amino acids, cysteine to phenylalanine. Kept here is only the CDR3 DNA, which spans 45 bases and is read in frame from base 1. CDR1 and CDR2 (MDHEN, SYDVKM) derive from the germline V gene. Cut back by 2 bases and 6 bases, the V and J ends lie 13 bases apart. The record originates from a study of beta chain features in type 1 diabetes (dated by TCRdb to the late 2010s). The study in broad terms: Patients and healthy donors did not differ in mean age, gender distribution, total cell number or subset yield. The study compared the TCRB repertoires of sorted circulating CD4+ T cell subsets in recently diagnosed type 1 diabetes patients with those in matched healthy donors. Whereas all 30 or so donors provided naive and central memory subsets, regulatory and stem cell-like memory subsets were isolated from just 8 patients and roughly 8 healthy donors. A total of around 110,000,000 sorted cells were examined across all samples, and a strong correlation was observed between cell number per subset and RNA yield.

Each donor gave one peripheral blood draw, averaging about 100 mL, which was collected into heparinised tubes. Using a panel that included CD45RO, CCR7, CD25, CD127, CD95 and CD27, naive, central memory, regulatory and stem cell-like memory CD4+ T cells were sorted on a BD FACSAria II. All sorted populations exceeded 95% purity. PBMCs were separated immediately by Lymphoprep density gradient centrifugation and were stained directly, without being cultured. So that batch effects would be minimized, each experiment stained and sorted samples in pairs, pairing one healthy donor with one patient. Paper-wide results and their limitations: HLA sub-analyses involved small numbers of individuals, so any influence of HLA type on TCRB rearrangement remained unresolved. Sequencing cDNA rather than genomic DNA could over-represent highly expressing activated cells, although activation and CD3 levels did not differ between groups. The naive, central memory and regulatory TCRB repertoires appeared to resemble one another more closely among patients than among healthy donors. Shorter templates might be favored by PCR, yet because patient and control samples were amplified and corrected together, any such skew would affect both groups equally. A moderate but significant shortening of TCRB CDR3 length was observed in type 1 diabetes patients in all four CD4+ subsets. At VDJ recombination sites, type 1 diabetes patients had fewer insertions and more deleted nucleotides, which implies abnormalities in thymic rearrangement.

The rearrangement joined TRBV28 to TRBJ2-2; no D gene is confidently identified. The receptor comes from a man aged 30-40 years with type 1 diabetes. Sequencing was carried out using naive CD4+ T cells from blood. The cell subset or site label for this specimen denotes: true naive CD4+ T cells. The nucleotides are TGTGCCAGCAGTTTAAAGAGGCTTCGGCCCGGGGAGCTGTTTTTT. It translates as CASSLKRLRPGELFF.